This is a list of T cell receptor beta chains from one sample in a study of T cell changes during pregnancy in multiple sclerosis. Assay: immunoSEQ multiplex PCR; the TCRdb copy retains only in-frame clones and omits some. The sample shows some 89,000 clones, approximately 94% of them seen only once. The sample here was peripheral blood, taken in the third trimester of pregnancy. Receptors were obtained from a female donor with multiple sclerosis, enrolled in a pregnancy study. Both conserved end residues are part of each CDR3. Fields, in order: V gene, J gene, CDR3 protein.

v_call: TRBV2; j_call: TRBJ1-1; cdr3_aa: CASTRVGNIGAFF
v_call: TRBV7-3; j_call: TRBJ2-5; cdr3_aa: CASSFLGGEETQYF
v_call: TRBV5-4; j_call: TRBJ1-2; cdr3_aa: CASSLAGGNGYTF
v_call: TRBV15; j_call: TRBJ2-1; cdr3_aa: CATRGGRARTNEQFF
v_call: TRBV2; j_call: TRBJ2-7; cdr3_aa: CASSPLTGQSTYEQYF
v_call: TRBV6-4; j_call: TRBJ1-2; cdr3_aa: CARIISWENGYGYTF
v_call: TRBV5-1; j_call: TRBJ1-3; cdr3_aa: CASSLGHPSGNTIYF
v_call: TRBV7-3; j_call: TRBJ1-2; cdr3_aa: CASSMTGDYGYTF
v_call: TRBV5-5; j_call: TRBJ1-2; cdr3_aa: CASSLAMGRDYGYTF
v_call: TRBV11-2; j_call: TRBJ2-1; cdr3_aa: CASSAVAGQFDEQFF
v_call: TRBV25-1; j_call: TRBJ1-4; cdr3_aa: CASSEWDNLNEKLFF
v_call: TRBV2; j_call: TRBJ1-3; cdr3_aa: CASNLDSSGNTIYF
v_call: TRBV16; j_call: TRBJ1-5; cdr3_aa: CASSLLGQGQQPQHF
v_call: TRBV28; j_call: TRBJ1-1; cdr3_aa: CASSLWGLREVTEAFF
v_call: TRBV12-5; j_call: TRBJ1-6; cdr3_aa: CASGLVLGTARSARSPLHF
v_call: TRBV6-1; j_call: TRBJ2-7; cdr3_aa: CASRLAFRGDEQYF
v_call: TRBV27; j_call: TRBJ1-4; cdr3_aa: CASSGGWTNEKLFF
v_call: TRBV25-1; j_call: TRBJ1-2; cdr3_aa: CASSEASGYTF
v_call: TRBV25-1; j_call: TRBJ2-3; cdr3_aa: CASSAMTGNPDTQYF
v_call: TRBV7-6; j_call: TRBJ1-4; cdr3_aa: CASSLLAGAGEKLFF
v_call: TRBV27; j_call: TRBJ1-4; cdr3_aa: CASSSRLGRDEKLFF
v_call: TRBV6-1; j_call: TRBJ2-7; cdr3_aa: CASRGQGTYEQYF
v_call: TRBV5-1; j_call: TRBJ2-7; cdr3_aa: CASSFGYDREVSGVYEQYF
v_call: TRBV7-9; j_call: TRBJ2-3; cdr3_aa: CASSPTRKDTQYF
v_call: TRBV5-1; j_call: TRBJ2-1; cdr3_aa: CASSLGVAENEQFF
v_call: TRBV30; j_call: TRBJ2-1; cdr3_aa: CAWLPVPPDRLGQFF
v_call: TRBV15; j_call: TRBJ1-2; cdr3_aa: CATSRGLRDEGYTF
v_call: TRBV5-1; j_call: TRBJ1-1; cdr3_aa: CASSLDRGANTEAFF
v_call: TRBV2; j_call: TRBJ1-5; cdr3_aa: CASSTGGTHSNQPQHF
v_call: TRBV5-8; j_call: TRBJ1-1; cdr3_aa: CASSGRDRGHGAFF